One and the same sample provided the 29 T cell receptor beta chains below, sequenced in a study of technical replicates of blood from a few donors. Some clones are missing from TCRdb's copy, which holds only in-frame ones; the method was immunoSEQ multiplex PCR. The table lists around 86,000 clones, 90% to 98% of them singletons, with more than 0.15% in the top ten. The sequenced sample was T cells isolated from PBMCs. These receptors all come from a human donor in good health.

This chain connects TRBV6-5 to TRBJ2-7; D is unresolved. Looked up from germline, CDR1 is MNHEY and CDR2 is SVGAGI. V dropped 5 bases and J dropped 2 bases, with 10 bases sitting between them. The CDR3 is 13 amino acids. CDR3 bases: TGTGCCAGCAGTCGGTTACAGACCTACGAGCAGTACTTC. It encodes CASSRLQTYEQYF.

The chain is built from TRBV28 and TRBJ2-7, with a weak D call TRBD2 (6 bases). Germline-derived CDR1 and CDR2 are MDHEN and SYDVKM. The CDR3 has 15 residues. V lost 6 bases and J lost 6, with 21 bases in between. Here the CDR3 DNA reads TGTGCCAGCAGCGACCGAACGGGGGTTGCCTCCGAGCAGTACTTC. Protein: CASSDRTGVASEQYF.

This clone appeared a few times. V and J are TRBV30 and TRBJ2-2; unclear D gene. In germline, CDR1 is GTSNPN, CDR2 SVGIG (reference sequence). The V gene lost 4 bases and the J gene lost 6 bases, with 12 bases spanning the gap. This CDR3 comprises 13 residues. The DNA for the CDR3 is TGTGCCTGGACCAGTTTTGGCTCCGGGGAGCTGTTTTTT. Encoded protein: CAWTSFGSGELFF.

This clone was detected only once. The rearrangement joins TRBV27 to TRBJ2-7; a weak D match, TRBD1 (6 bases). The germline V and J ends were trimmed by 3 bases and 2 bases, with 11 bases remaining between them. This CDR3 spans 14 amino acids. CDR1 and CDR2 (germline): MNHEY, SMNVEV (reference sequence). DNA of the CDR3: TGTGCCAGCAGTTTTTCCACAGGGCCCTACGAGCAGTACTTC. Translated: CASSFSTGPYEQYF.

The genes are TRBV18 and TRBJ1-1; 7 bases line up with TRBD1. Germline CDR1 and CDR2: KGHSH and LQKENI. The CDR3 sequence is 15 residues long. J was trimmed by 6 bases and V by 3 bases; bases with no gene match: 10. Here the CDR3 reads CASSPGQLTHPEAFF. The CDR3 DNA is TGTGCCAGCTCACCGGGACAGCTAACACATCCTGAAGCTTTCTTT. Full variable domain (remainder filled in from reference TRBV18 and TRBJ1-1): NAGVMQNPRHLVRRRGQEARLRCSPMKGHSHVYWYRQLPEEGLKFMVYLQKENIIDESGMPKERFSAEFPKEGPSILRIQQVVRGDSAAYFCASSPGQLTHPEAFFGQGTRLTVV.

In its sample, this clone was seen once. The chain uses TRBV15 and TRBJ2-1, with 7 bases fitting TRBD2. With 3 bases clipped from V and 3 bases from J, the junction kept 2 bases outside the gene matches. Germline-derived CDR1 and CDR2 are LNHNV and YYDKDF (reference sequence). This CDR3 has 14 amino acids. CDR3 sequence: CATSSGTNYNEQFF. DNA for the CDR3: TGTGCCACCAGCAGTGGGACTAACTACAATGAGCAGTTCTTC.

This sequence joins TRBV2 and TRBJ2-7; a weak D match, TRBD1 (5 bases). V gave up 4 bases and J gave up 4 bases, with 17 bases separating them. Germline CDR1 reads SNHLY; CDR2 reads FYNNEI. The CDR3 is 15 residues long. The CDR3 region has the DNA TGTGCCAGCAGTGGTCTGGGGCGCGATAATTACGAGCAGTACTTC. It translates to CASSGLGRDNYEQYF. Supplemented by reference TRBV2 and TRBJ2-7, the full variable domain reads EPEVTQTPSHQVTQMGQEVILRCVPISNHLYFYWYRQILGQKVEFLVSFYNNEISEKSEIFDDQFSVERPDGSNFTLKIRSTKLEDSAMYFCASSGLGRDNYEQYFGPGTRLTVT.

The chain joins TRBV5-4 to TRBJ2-1, with 7 bases matching TRBD2. Trimming cost V 0 bases and J 7 bases; bases outside gene matches: 4. Germline V lookup: CDR1 SGHNT, CDR2 YYREEE (reference sequence). CDR3 length: 14 residues. CDR3 sequence reads: CASSLAGEGNEQFF. DNA for the CDR3: TGTGCCAGCAGCTTGGCCGGGGAGGGTAATGAGCAGTTCTTC.

The V and J genes are TRBV29-1 and TRBJ1-1, with D hard to call. The germline V gene encodes CDR1 SQVTM and CDR2 ANQGSEA. V shed 8 bases and J shed 1 base, with 11 bases lying between them. The length of the CDR3 is 12 residues. The CDR3 loop reads CSLSEGNTEAFF. The CDR3 DNA reads as TGCAGCCTTTCCGAGGGGAACACTGAAGCTTTCTTT.

This clone was detected only once. This chain links TRBV6-6 with TRBJ2-2, with TRBD2 matching over 7 bases. V trimming: 6 bases; J trimming: 5 bases; junction bases outside the gene matches: 9. Germline V lookup: CDR1 MNHNY, CDR2 SVGAGI (reference sequence). There are 15 residues in the CDR3. In nucleotides, the CDR3 is TGTGCCAGCAGCCTGCTAGCGGTAGGGACCGGGGAGCTGTTTTTT. Protein product: CASSLLAVGTGELFF.

The gene calls are TRBV18 and TRBJ2-6, with 9 bases fitting TRBD1. Germline V gene lookup returns CDR1 KGHSH and CDR2 LQKENI. The ends lost 3 bases at V and 0 bases at J; junction bases unmatched: 3. The CDR3 totals 17 residues. This CDR3 reads CASSPLTGGSGANVLTF. The DNA for the CDR3 is TGTGCCAGCTCACCTTTGACAGGGGGCTCTGGGGCCAACGTCCTGACTTTC.

The chain links TRBV2 to TRBJ1-5; maybe TRBD1 (6 bases). The CDR3 contains 16 residues. V gave up 6 bases and J gave up 3 bases, with 18 bases separating them. CDR1 is SNHLY, CDR2 FYNNEI, per germline. The CDR3 nucleotides read TGTGCCAGCAGGCCCATGGACAGTGAACCCAATCAGCCCCAGCATTTT. This encodes CASRPMDSEPNQPQHF.

The V and J genes are TRBV7-6 and TRBJ2-3; D is perhaps TRBD2 (6 bases). The germline V gene encodes CDR1 SGHVS and CDR2 FNYEAQ. This CDR3 is 15 amino acids long. Deletions cut 5 bases from V and 1 base from J, with 13 bases between. CDR3 sequence reads: CASSRVGGGTDTQYF. DNA of the CDR3: TGTGCCAGCAGCCGTGTGGGGGGTGGCACAGATACGCAGTATTTT.

The gene calls are TRBV7-2 and TRBJ1-5; TRBD1 agrees at 8 bases. Trimming took 5 bases from V and 7 from J; bases not matched to a gene: 7. Germline CDR1 SGHTA, CDR2 FQGNSA. The CDR3 is made up of 14 amino acids. CDR3 nucleotides: TGTGCCAGCAGCGTTGACAGGGGAGGCCAGCCCCAGCATTTT. Protein: CASSVDRGGQPQHF.

The chain has TRBV7-6 and TRBJ2-3, with a possible D match to TRBD1 (7 bases). V lost 2 bases to trimming and J lost 5 bases, with 11 bases between them. The CDR3 has 14 amino acids. Germline V gene data show CDR1 as SGHVS and CDR2 as FNYEAQ. This CDR3 reads CASSLSGGGDTQYF. Here the CDR3 DNA reads TGTGCCAGCAGCTTATCAGGGGGAGGAGATACGCAGTATTTT.

This clone showed up just once. V and J are TRBV6-1 and TRBJ2-3; 7 bases are a match to TRBD2. There are 15 residues in the CDR3. CDR1 MNHNS and CDR2 SASEGT come from the germline V gene. With 7 bases clipped from V and 4 bases from J, the junction kept 11 bases outside the gene matches. The CDR3 sequence: CASTWEGLVADTQYF. CDR3 nucleotide sequence: TGTGCCAGCACTTGGGAGGGCCTGGTCGCAGATACGCAGTATTTT.

The chain is built from TRBV27 and TRBJ2-1, with 8 bases identical to TRBD1. In germline, CDR1 is MNHEY, CDR2 SMNVEV (reference sequence). The J segment lost 5 bases and the V segment lost 2 bases, leaving 8 bases of the junction unmatched. The CDR3 totals 16 residues. The DNA for the CDR3 is TGTGCCAGCAGTTTACTAGGACAGGGCTGGAACAATGAGCAGTTCTTC. As protein: CASSLLGQGWNNEQFF.

This rearrangement joins TRBV10-1 to TRBJ2-7, with a possible D match to TRBD1 (5 bases). Germline CDR1 WNHNN, CDR2 SYGVQD (reference sequence). Trimming removed 6 bases from V and 3 bases from J, with 12 bases in between. The CDR3 extends over 13 amino acids. CDR3 DNA: TGCGCCAGCAGCGATAGGGGAAACTACGAGCAGTACTTC. Protein sequence: CASSDRGNYEQYF.

CDR3 residues: CASSLGSSNYGYTF. DNA for the CDR3: TGTGCCAGCAGCTTAGGCAGTTCTAACTATGGCTACACCTTC. This chain connects TRBV7-2 to TRBJ1-2; no firm D call. CDR1 is SGHTA, CDR2 FQGNSA, per germline. The CDR3 sequence is 14 residues long. V was trimmed by 1 base and J by 0 bases, leaving 6 bases between them.

The chain has TRBV27 and TRBJ2-7; 8 nucleotides line up with TRBD1. Germline V gene data show CDR1 as MNHEY and CDR2 as SMNVEV (reference sequence). This CDR3 contains 14 residues. V dropped 4 bases and J dropped 3; count of bases not matched to a gene: 5. CDR3 in amino acids: CASSSGTGDYEQYF. In nucleotides, the CDR3 is TGTGCCAGCAGTTCCGGGACAGGAGACTACGAGCAGTACTTC.

This chain links TRBV5-1 with TRBJ1-1; 9 bases map to TRBD1. The CDR3 totals 16 residues. Unmatched junction bases numbered 3, after V lost 0 bases and J lost 0 bases. From germline, CDR1 is SGHRS and CDR2 YFSETQ. This chain's CDR3 is CASSLGQGGMNTEAFF. The CDR3 region has the DNA TGCGCCAGCAGCTTGGGACAGGGGGGAATGAACACTGAAGCTTTCTTT.

In this sample, this clone turned up once. The genes are TRBV29-1 and TRBJ2-7, with 7 nucleotides matching TRBD1. This CDR3 is built from 13 residues. CDR1 and CDR2 (germline): SQVTM, ANQGSEA. Trimming removed 4 bases from V and 1 base from J; junction bases left unmatched: 4. CDR3 protein: CSVVGTVSYEQYF. The CDR3 nucleotides are TGCAGCGTTGTTGGGACAGTTTCCTACGAGCAGTACTTC.

The genes are TRBV7-9 and TRBJ2-5; D is perhaps TRBD2 (5 bases). This CDR3 is 14 amino acids long. The ends were cut back, 4 bases at V and 1 base at J, with 10 bases in the middle. Germline V gene sequence: CDR1 SEHNR, CDR2 FQNEAQ (reference sequence). CDR3 residues: CASSSSSTQETQYF. CDR3 nucleotides: TGTGCCAGCAGCTCCTCTAGCACCCAAGAGACCCAGTACTTC. The variable domain in full, completed from reference TRBV7-9 and TRBJ2-5, reads DTGVSQNPRHKITKRGQNVTFRCDPISEHNRLYWYRQTLGQGPEFLTYFQNEAQLEKSRLLSDRFSAERPKGSFSTLEIQRTEQGDSAMYLCASSSSSTQETQYFGPGTRLLVL.

The gene calls are TRBV4-1 and TRBJ2-5, with 8 bases that match TRBD2. Germline V gene sequence: CDR1 MGHRA, CDR2 YSYEKL. Trimming took 0 bases from V and 2 from J; bases not matched to a gene: 17. This CDR3 is built from 20 residues. CDR3 nucleotide sequence: TGCGCCAGCAGCCAAGAAGGGCTAGCGGGCTTCCTGGGGATTCAAGAGACCCAGTACTTC. Amino acid sequence: CASSQEGLAGFLGIQETQYF.

On this clone: Germline is not matched at one junction end, which may reflect a read error. The chain is built from TRBV7-7 and TRBJ2-5; 11 nucleotides match TRBD2. CDR1 SSHAT and CDR2 FNYEAQ come from the germline V gene (reference sequence). The CDR3 totals 14 residues. As DNA, the CDR3 is TGTGCTAGCAGCTTAGCGGGGGGGGCGGAGACCCAGTACTTC. Translating gives CASSLAGGAETQYF.

The chain recombines TRBV11-2 with TRBJ1-2, with TRBD1 as a possible D gene (5 bases). The CDR3 consists of 15 residues. V gave up 1 base and J gave up 0 bases, with 9 bases separating them. Germline values: CDR1 SGHAT, CDR2 FQNNGV. In nucleotides, the CDR3 is TGTGCCAGCAGCTTAGCCGCAGGGCCTAACTATGGCTACACCTTC. As protein: CASSLAAGPNYGYTF.

The rearrangement uses TRBV30 and TRBJ2-5, with D perhaps matching TRBD2 (6 bases). Germline values: CDR1 GTSNPN, CDR2 SVGIG (reference sequence). This CDR3 comprises 14 residues. V was pared by 4 bases and J by 0 bases, with 12 bases between. The CDR3 nucleotides are TGTGCCTGGAAGCGGCGGGGATACCAAGAGACCCAGTACTTC. It specifies CAWKRRGYQETQYF.

This rearrangement joins TRBV5-1 to TRBJ2-7; 14 nucleotides line up with TRBD2. The V gene's germline CDR1 is SGHRS and CDR2 YFSETQ. This CDR3 contains 14 residues. The V gene end was trimmed by 7 bases and the J gene end by 5 bases; junction bases not matched to a gene: 5. CDR3 region: CASGTSGSGDEQYF. The CDR3 DNA reads TGCGCCAGCGGGACTAGCGGGAGCGGGGACGAGCAGTACTTC.

The V and J genes are TRBV5-1 and TRBJ1-1; D might be TRBD1 (6 bases). The CDR3 totals 18 residues. V was shortened by 0 bases and J by 2 bases, with 20 bases between the two germline ends. Per germline, CDR1 SGHRS and CDR2 YFSETQ. This CDR3 reads CASSLGVPGVGANTEAFF. DNA for the CDR3: TGCGCCAGCAGCTTGGGGGTTCCAGGGGTCGGTGCTAACACTGAAGCTTTCTTT.